This TCR beta chain was identified in a study of cytomegalovirus exposure and HLA in healthy donors. Study at large: Earlier sequencing of approximately 180 million T cells yielded 120 million or so unique TCR beta sequences. Regarding the study as a whole: CMV antigen specificity was confirmed in vitro for a few CMV-associated chains.

This clone was recorded only once. Its specificity is unknown. Germline V gene lookup returns CDR1 KGHSH and CDR2 LQKENI. CDR3 length equals 13 residues. V lost 3 bases, J lost 4 bases, and 9 bases lay in between. The PCR was carried out with 60 Vbeta primers and 13 Jbeta primers. The protocol was immunoSEQ multiplex PCR, while the TCRdb copy is restricted to in-frame clones and leaves out a portion. The table shows about 120,000 clones, with 60% to 85% occurring only once. This TCR derives from a woman between 40 and 50 years old in good health and CMV-seropositive. V gene TRBV18 combines with J gene TRBJ1-2; TRBD1 is a possible D gene (5 bases). Sequencing input: PBMCs. The CDR3: CASSPEGVYGYTF. CDR3 in DNA: TGTGCCAGCTCACCGGAAGGGGTCTATGGCTACACCTTC. The full variable domain, completed using reference TRBV18 and TRBJ1-2, is NAGVMQNPRHLVRRRGQEARLRCSPMKGHSHVYWYRQLPEEGLKFMVYLQKENIIDESGMPKERFSAEFPKEGPSILRIQQVVRGDSAAYFCASSPEGVYGYTFGSGTRLTVV.